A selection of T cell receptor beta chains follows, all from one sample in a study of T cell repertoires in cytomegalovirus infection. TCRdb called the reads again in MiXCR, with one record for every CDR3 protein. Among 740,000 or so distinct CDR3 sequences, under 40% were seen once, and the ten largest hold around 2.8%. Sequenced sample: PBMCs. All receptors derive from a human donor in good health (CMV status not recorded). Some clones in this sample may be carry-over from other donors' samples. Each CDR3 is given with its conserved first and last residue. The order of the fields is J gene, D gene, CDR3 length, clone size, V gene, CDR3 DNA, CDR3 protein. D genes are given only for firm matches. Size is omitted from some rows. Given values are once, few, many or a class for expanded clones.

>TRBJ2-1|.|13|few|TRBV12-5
TGTGCTAGTGGTCCGATTGGGGTAGATGAGCAGTTCTTC
CASGPIGVDEQFF
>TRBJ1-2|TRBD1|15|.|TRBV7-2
TGTGCCAGCAGCTTAGTTGGCACAGGGGGTGAGGGCTACACCTTC
CASSLVGTGGEGYTF
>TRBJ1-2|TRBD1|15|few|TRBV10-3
TGTGCCACACGAAAGAGACAGGGTCGCTACTATGGCTACACCTTC
CATRKRQGRYYGYTF
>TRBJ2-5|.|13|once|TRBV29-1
TGCAGCGTCCACGTACAGGAGGGAGGGACCCAGTACTTC
CSVHVQEGGTQYF
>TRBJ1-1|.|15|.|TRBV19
TGTGCCAGTAGTATGGTGGCCAGGGTCGGGTATGAAGCTTTCTTT
CASSMVARVGYEAFF
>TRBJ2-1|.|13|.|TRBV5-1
TGCGCCAGCAGCGTCGCCCCCGGTAGTGAGCAGTTCTTC
CASSVAPGSEQFF
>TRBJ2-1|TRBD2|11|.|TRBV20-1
TGCAGTGCTGGACTAGCGGGAGATCAGTTCTTC
CSAGLAGDQFF
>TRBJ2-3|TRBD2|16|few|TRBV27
TGTGCCAGCAGTGGTGGACTAGCGGGAAGTAAAGATACGCAGTATTTT
CASSGGLAGSKDTQYF
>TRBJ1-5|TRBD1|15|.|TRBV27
TGTGCCAGCAGTTTAGAGACAGGGGACGATCAGCCCCAGCATTTT
CASSLETGDDQPQHF
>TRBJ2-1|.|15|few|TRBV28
TGTGCCAGCAGTTTAGGCGACAGATATTACAATGAGCAGTTCTTC
CASSLGDRYYNEQFF
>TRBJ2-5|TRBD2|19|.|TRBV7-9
TGTGCCAGCAGCTCCGAGCCGGGACTAGCGGAGACTTACCAAGAGACCCAGTACTTC
CASSSEPGLAETYQETQYF
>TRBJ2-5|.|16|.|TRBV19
TGTGCCAGTAGTATACCGAGAACTCAGGGAGAGGAGACCCAGTACTTC
CASSIPRTQGEETQYF
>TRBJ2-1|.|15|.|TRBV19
TGTGCCAGTAGTATAGCCCTAGGACCTGGCAATGAGCAGTTCTTC
CASSIALGPGNEQFF
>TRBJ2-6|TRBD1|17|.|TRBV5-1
TGCGCCAGCAGCTTACACGGGACAGGGTTTGGGGCCAACGTCCTGACTTTC
CASSLHGTGFGANVLTF
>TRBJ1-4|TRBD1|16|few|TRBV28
TGTGCCAGCAATCCCATTGGGGACAGTTCTCGAGAAAAACTGTTTTTT
CASNPIGDSSREKLFF
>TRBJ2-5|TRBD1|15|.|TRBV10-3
TGTGCCATCAGCCACAGACAGGGGTACCAAGAGACCCAGTACTTC
CAISHRQGYQETQYF